The source of this TCR beta chain is a study of T cells after somatic rescue of genetic block. Profiled with immunoSEQ multiplex PCR; TCRdb holds only in-frame clones, not every one. The sample contains over 8,000 clones, roughly 76% of which appear only once. The sequence was obtained from a boy younger than 18. Sequencing used peripheral blood mononuclear cells (PBMCs).

The CDR3 DNA sequence: TGCAGCGCAAGACAGGGAGATGGACAGTACTTC. The encoded protein is CSARQGDGQYF. The chain combines TRBV29-1 with TRBJ2-4; 7 positions agree with TRBD1. Germline V gives CDR1 SQVTM, CDR2 ANQGSEA. The trim removed 7 bases at V and 13 bases at J, leaving 10 bases unmatched. The CDR3 is 11 residues long.